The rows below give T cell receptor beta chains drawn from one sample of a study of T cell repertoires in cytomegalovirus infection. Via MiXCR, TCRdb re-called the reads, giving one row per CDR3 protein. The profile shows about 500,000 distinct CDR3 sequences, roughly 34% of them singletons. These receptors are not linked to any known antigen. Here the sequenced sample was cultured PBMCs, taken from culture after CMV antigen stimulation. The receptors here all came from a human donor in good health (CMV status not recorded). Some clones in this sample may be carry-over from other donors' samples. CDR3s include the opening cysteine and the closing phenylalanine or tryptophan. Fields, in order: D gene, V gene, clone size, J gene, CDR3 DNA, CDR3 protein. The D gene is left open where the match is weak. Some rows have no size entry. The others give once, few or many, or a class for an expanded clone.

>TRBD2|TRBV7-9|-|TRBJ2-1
TGTGCCAGCAGCCCTAGCGGCCTCTACAATGAGCAGTTCTTC
CASSPSGLYNEQFF
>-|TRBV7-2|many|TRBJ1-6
TGTGCCAGCAGCTCACGAGGACAGCGCTCCTATAATTCACCCCTCCACTTT
CASSSRGQRSYNSPLHF
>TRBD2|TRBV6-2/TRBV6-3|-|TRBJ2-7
TGTGCCAGCAGCTCCGGGACTAGCTTGTCAAGAGGTTACGAGCAGTACTTC
CASSSGTSLSRGYEQYF
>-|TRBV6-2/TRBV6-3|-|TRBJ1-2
TGTGCCAGCAGCGGGAGGGGCGGCTACACCTTC
CASSGRGGYTF
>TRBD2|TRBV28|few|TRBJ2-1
TGTGCCTCCCAGAGACTAGCGGGACCCAATGAGCAGTTCTTC
CASQRLAGPNEQFF
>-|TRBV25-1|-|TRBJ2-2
TGTGCCAGCAGTGACAGTCGCAGGACCGGGGAGCTGTTTTTT
CASSDSRRTGELFF
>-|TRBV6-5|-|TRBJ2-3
TGTGCCAGCAGTCGCCAAGGGATCGATAGAACAGATACGCAGTATTTT
CASSRQGIDRTDTQYF
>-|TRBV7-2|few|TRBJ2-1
TGTGCCAGCAGCTTATATGGACAAACCCGGAATGAGCAGTTCTTC
CASSLYGQTRNEQFF
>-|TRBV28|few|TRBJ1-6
TGTGCCAGCAGTTTAGCGGCAGGCCAGTTCGGTTCACCCCTCCACTTT
CASSLAAGQFGSPLHF
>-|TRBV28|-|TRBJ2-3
TGTGCCAGCAGCCGCCCGGATACAGATACGCAGTATTTT
CASSRPDTDTQYF
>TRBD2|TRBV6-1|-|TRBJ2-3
TGTGCCAGCAGTGAATTTACTAGCGGGAGTTATACAGATACGCAGTATTTT
CASSEFTSGSYTDTQYF
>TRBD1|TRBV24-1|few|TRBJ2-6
TGTGCCACCAGTGATCCGTCCGGGACAGGAAGCTCTGGGGCCAACGTCCTGACTTTC
CATSDPSGTGSSGANVLTF
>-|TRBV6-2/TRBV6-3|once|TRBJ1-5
TGTGCCAGCAGGGACGACGGTCAGCCCCAGCATTTT
CASRDDGQPQHF
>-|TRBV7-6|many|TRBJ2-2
TGTGCCAGCAGCTTAGTGTCTCTGGCTGGGACCGGGGAGCTGTTTTTT
CASSLVSLAGTGELFF
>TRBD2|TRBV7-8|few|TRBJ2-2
TGTGCCAGCAGCTTAGCGACGGCGGGAGGGATCGGGGAGCTGTTTTTT
CASSLATAGGIGELFF
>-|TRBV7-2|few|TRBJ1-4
TGTGCCAGCAGCTTAGATACACGGGGGGCGCGAGAAAAACTGTTTTTT
CASSLDTRGAREKLFF
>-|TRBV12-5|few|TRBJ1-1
TGTGCTAGTGGTTTCTCCGGGAGTACTGAAGCTTTCTTT
CASGFSGSTEAFF
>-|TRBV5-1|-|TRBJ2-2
TGCGCCAGCAGCTTTGGGGCTTTGAACACCGGGGAGCTGTTTTTT
CASSFGALNTGELFF
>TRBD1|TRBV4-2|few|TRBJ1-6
TGTGCCAGCAGCCAAGGCGCCCCGACAGGGAGTTCACCCCTCCACTTT
CASSQGAPTGSSPLHF
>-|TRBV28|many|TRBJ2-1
TGTGCCAGCAGCCGAGACTCACCCCCCTACAATGAGCAGTTCTTC
CASSRDSPPYNEQFF
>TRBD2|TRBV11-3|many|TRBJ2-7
TGTGCCAGCAGCACCGCGGTTAGCGGGAGGACGAGCGAGCAGTACTTC
CASSTAVSGRTSEQYF
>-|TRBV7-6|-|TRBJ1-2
TGTGCCAGCAGCTCAACGGGACCCTTAACGGGGGGCTACACCTTC
CASSSTGPLTGGYTF
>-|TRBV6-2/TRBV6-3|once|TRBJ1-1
TGTGCCAGCAGTTACGTGCCAGGGGAGAACACTGAAGCTTTCTTT
CASSYVPGENTEAFF
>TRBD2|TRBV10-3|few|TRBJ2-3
TGTGCCATCAGTGGTGTAGCGGGAGTAGAAGATACGCAGTATTTT
CAISGVAGVEDTQYF
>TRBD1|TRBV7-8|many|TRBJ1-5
TGTGCCAGCAGCTTAGAGGGGGCCCTTAGCAATCAGCCCCAGCATTTT
CASSLEGALSNQPQHF
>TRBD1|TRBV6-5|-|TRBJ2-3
TGTGCCAGCAGTCCACAGGGGACGGGCACAGATACGCAGTATTTT
CASSPQGTGTDTQYF
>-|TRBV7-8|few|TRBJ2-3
TGTGCCAGCAGCTCCCGCAGCCGGAGTACGACAGATACGCAGTATTTT
CASSSRSRSTTDTQYF
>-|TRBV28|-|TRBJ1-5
TGTGCCAGCAGTCCCGGAGGGGTGCCCGGTTGGGGGGCGCAAGTTAGCAATCAGCCCCAGCATTTT
CASSPGGVPGWGAQVSNQPQHF
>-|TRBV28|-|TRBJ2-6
TGTGCCAGCAGTTCCCCGACTGTATCCAACGTCCTGACTTTC
CASSSPTVSNVLTF
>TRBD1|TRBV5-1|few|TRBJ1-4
TGCGCCAGCAGCATGGGACAGTGGAATGAAAAACTGTTTTTT
CASSMGQWNEKLFF
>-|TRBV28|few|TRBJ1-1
TGTGCCAGTGAAGGGGCGGCGAACACTGAAGCTTTCTTT
CASEGAANTEAFF
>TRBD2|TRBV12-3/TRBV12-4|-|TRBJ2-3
TGTGCCAGCACCCCCGAGCGGGACACAGATACGCAGTATTTT
CASTPERDTDTQYF
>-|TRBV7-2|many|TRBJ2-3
TGTGCCAGCAGCTTAGGCCCAACAGATACGCAGTATTTT
CASSLGPTDTQYF
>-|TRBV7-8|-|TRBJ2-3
TGTGCCAGCAGCCCGAGCGAGGGAGATACGCAGTATTTT
CASSPSEGDTQYF
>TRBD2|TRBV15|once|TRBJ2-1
TGTGCCACCAGCAGAGATCGACTAGCGGGAGGAAGGAATGAGCAGTTCTTC
CATSRDRLAGGRNEQFF
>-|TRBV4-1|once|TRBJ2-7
TGCGCCAGCAGCCAAGTGAGAGCGCGAAGCTCCTACGAGCAGTACTTC
CASSQVRARSSYEQYF
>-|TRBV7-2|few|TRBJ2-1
TGTGCCAGCAGCCCTGTCCCGAACCTGAATGAGCAGTTCTTC
CASSPVPNLNEQFF
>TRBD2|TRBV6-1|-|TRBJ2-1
TGTGCCAGCAGCCTAGCGGGAGGTTCTTTCAATGAGCAGTTCTTC
CASSLAGGSFNEQFF
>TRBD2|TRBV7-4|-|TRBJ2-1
TGTGCCAGCAGCCGGCCGACTAGCGGTTACAATGAGCAGTTCTTC
CASSRPTSGYNEQFF
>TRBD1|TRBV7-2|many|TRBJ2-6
TGTGCCAGCAGCCTTGGGACAGGGTCCACTCTACTGGCCAACGTCCTGACTTTC
CASSLGTGSTLLANVLTF
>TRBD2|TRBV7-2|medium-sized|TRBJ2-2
TGTGCCAGCAGCTTACGAGGTGGCGGGAGGGCGGCCGGGGAGCTGTTTTTT
CASSLRGGGRAAGELFF
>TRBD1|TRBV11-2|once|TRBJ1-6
TGTGCCAGCAGTCGACAGGGGCCCGGTTCACCCCTCCACTTT
CASSRQGPGSPLHF
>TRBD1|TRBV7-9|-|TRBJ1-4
TGTGCCAGCAGCTCCCGGGACAGGGGGGCTAATGAAAAACTGTTTTTT
CASSSRDRGANEKLFF
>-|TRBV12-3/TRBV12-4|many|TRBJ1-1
TGTGCCAGCAGCTTAGTGAACACTGAAGCTTTCTTT
CASSLVNTEAFF
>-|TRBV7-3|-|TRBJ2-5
TGTGCCAGCAGCTTCTGGGCAGCCCAAGAGACCCAGTACTTC
CASSFWAAQETQYF
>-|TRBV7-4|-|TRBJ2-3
TGTGCCAGCAGCTTAGAAAACTACCGGGACTCGCAACCAATGGATACGCAGTATTTT
CASSLENYRDSQPMDTQYF
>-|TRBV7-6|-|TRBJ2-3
TGTGCCAGCAGCTTAGGCTACCCGAACACAGATACGCAGTATTTT
CASSLGYPNTDTQYF
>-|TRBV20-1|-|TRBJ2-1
TGCAGTGGACAACAGGGAGGAACGATGAATGAGCAGTTCTTC
CSGQQGGTMNEQFF
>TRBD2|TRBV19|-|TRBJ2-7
TGTGCCAGTAGTATTAGGCCTAGCGGGAGCTACGAGCAGTACTTC
CASSIRPSGSYEQYF
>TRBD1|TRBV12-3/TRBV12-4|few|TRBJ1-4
TGTGCCAGCAGCCGACCGCGGACAGGGCCGCCTGAAAAACTGTTTTTT
CASSRPRTGPPEKLFF
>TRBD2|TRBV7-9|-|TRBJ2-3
TGTGCCAGCAGCCCAACTAGCGGGAGGGACACAGATACGCAGTATTTT
CASSPTSGRDTDTQYF
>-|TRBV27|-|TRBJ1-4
TGTGCCAGCATTAGCGGTTCGGCCCCAACTAATGAAAAACTGTTTTTT
CASISGSAPTNEKLFF
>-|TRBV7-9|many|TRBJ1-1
TGTGCCAGCAGCTTAGGAGGGTCGAGCACTGAAGCTTTCTTT
CASSLGGSSTEAFF
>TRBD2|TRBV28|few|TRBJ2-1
TGTGCCAGCAGAACTCCCCGGACTAGCGGGAGCCGCAATGAGCAGTTCTTC
CASRTPRTSGSRNEQFF